This TCR beta chain was recorded in a study of cytomegalovirus exposure and HLA in healthy donors. Background on the study: Unique TCRs numbering around 85 million, obtained from HLA-typed donors, made up an early data release. Study-level findings and limits: In vitro confirmation showed a few CMV-associated chains to be CMV antigen specific. The study carried out a later analysis of TCR beta sequences. It associated around 17,000 of them with specific HLA alleles at a false discovery rate of 0.05. There were several of the most significant clusters that appeared linked to common viral pathogens in a later analysis.

PCR employed 60 Vbeta and 13 Jbeta primers. Assay: immunoSEQ multiplex PCR; the TCRdb copy retains only in-frame clones and omits some. The table includes around 130,000 clones, about 82% detected once. The CDR3 runs 17 residues. CDR1 and CDR2 from the germline V gene are SNHLY and FYNNEI. V lost 6 bases and J lost 4; bases outside the gene matches: 8. Worth noting for this clone: Its cognate antigen is unknown.

The chain has TRBV2 and TRBJ2-6; TRBD1 aligns across 11 bases. The sample consisted of PBMCs. The sequence was obtained from a man aged 25-40 years in good health and CMV-seronegative. The CDR3 coding sequence is TGTGCCAGCAGGGCCGGGACAGGGGGGTCGGGGGCCAACGTCCTGACTTTC. Translating it yields CASRAGTGGSGANVLTF.